The TCR beta chain under discussion was sequenced for a study of CD8 T cells in Susac syndrome. Reverse transcription of about 0.45 to 1 ug RNA used random hexamers. Multiplex immunoSEQ PCR targeted 54 Vbeta and 13 Jbeta TCR beta segments. TCRdb ran MiXCR on the immunoSEQ multiplex PCR reads and lists one entry per CDR3 protein. This table has some 300,000 distinct CDR3 sequences, 85% appearing once. The V and J ends lost 0 bases and 2 bases respectively, with 13 bases between them. Germline CDR1 reads MGHRA; CDR2 reads YSYEKL. CDR3 size: 16 residues. As for this clonotype: Its antigen remains unidentified.

The multiple sclerosis controls comprised treatment-naive patients whose relapsing-remitting disease was stable or active. It was negative isolation that provided the CD8+ and CD4+ T cells, whereas TEMRA cells were enriched by FACS. Study observations and caveats: In its TCR sequencing and HLA analysis, the study acknowledged that the number of individuals was relatively small.

The sequence came from a human donor with multiple sclerosis. This chain links TRBV4-1 with TRBJ1-2; maybe TRBD1 (5 bases). Sequenced input: CD8+ T cells from PBMCs. The DNA for the CDR3 is TGCGCCAGCAGCCAAGACCAAGGGGCGACAAACTATGGCTACACCTTC. Translated: CASSQDQGATNYGYTF.